This is a list of T cell receptor beta chains from one sample in a study of vaccination effects on CD4 cells after COVID-19. No antigen has been assigned to these receptors. Assay used: immunoSEQ multiplex PCR; TCRdb lists only in-frame clones, some missing. The table lists roughly 51,000 clones, 65% to 75% of them singletons. The sample consisted of CD4+ T cells from PBMCs cultured without peptide, taken after COVID-19 vaccination. The receptors come from a human donor who had a prior SARS-CoV-2 infection. CDR3s include the opening cysteine and the closing phenylalanine or tryptophan. D genes are given only for firm matches. Clone size is stated in some rows and not others, as once, few, many or a class when expanded.

TRBV18	.	TRBJ1-1	TRBD1	TGTGCCAGCTCACCCGGGACAGGGGGCGCGGACACTGAAGCTTTCTTT	CASSPGTGGADTEAFF
TRBV9	.	TRBJ2-3	.	TGTGCCAGCAGCGTAGTGGCAACCCCGGGGGATACGCAGTATTTT	CASSVVATPGDTQYF
TRBV5-1	.	TRBJ1-2	.	TGCGCCAGCAGCAGGGAAGGGAACTATGGCTACACCTTC	CASSREGNYGYTF
TRBV7-9	.	TRBJ2-1	TRBD2	TGTGCCAGCAAGAAGGGGGGCGGGAGGGATGAGCAGTTCTTC	CASKKGGGRDEQFF
TRBV4-2	.	TRBJ2-7	.	TGTGCCAGCAGCCTAGACATTGGGGTAAGGCAGTACTTC	CASSLDIGVRQYF
TRBV2	.	TRBJ2-3	.	TGTGCCAGCAGTAGCGGGCACGGGGATACGCAGTATTTT	CASSSGHGDTQYF
TRBV18	.	TRBJ1-4	.	TGTGCCAGCTCACCGGGGGCGCGGGATGAAAAACTGTTTTTT	CASSPGARDEKLFF
TRBV7-7	.	TRBJ2-5	.	TGTGCTAGCAGCTTAGCAGGGATAGGGCGAGAGACCCAGTACTTC	CASSLAGIGRETQYF
TRBV18	.	TRBJ1-6	.	TGTGCCAGCTCAGCCAGCTCCTATAATTCACCCCTCCACTTT	CASSASSYNSPLHF
TRBV7-9	.	TRBJ1-4	.	TGTGCCAGCAGCTTAGCCCTGGGGGTTCGGGAAAAACTGTTTTTT	CASSLALGVREKLFF
TRBV6-5	once	TRBJ1-3	.	TGTGCCAGCAGCCTCCTCGGGGCATCTGGAAACACCATATATTTT	CASSLLGASGNTIYF
TRBV12-1	.	TRBJ1-4	.	TGTGCCAGCAGCTCCGGACAGGGGGATGAAAAACTGTTTTTT	CASSSGQGDEKLFF
TRBV29-1	.	TRBJ2-7	.	TGCAGCGTTGGGACCCCTCGGGCAGGACGGTACGAGCAGTACTTC	CSVGTPRAGRYEQYF
TRBV5-1	.	TRBJ1-1	.	TGCGCCAGCAGCTTGGCCGGGAACGGGTACACTGAAGCTTTCTTT	CASSLAGNGYTEAFF
TRBV7-9	once	TRBJ2-3	TRBD2	TGTGCCAGCAGCTTTCTAGCGGGAGGGCCGGGTACGCAGTATTTT	CASSFLAGGPGTQYF
TRBV5-1	.	TRBJ2-7	.	TGCGCCAGCAGGGCCTTTTTTGAGAGCTCCTACGAGCAGTACTTC	CASRAFFESSYEQYF
TRBV7-2	.	TRBJ1-3	.	TGTGCCAGCAGCTTTTCCGGCCAGGGAGGAAACACCATATATTTT	CASSFSGQGGNTIYF
TRBV7-7	.	TRBJ2-7	TRBD2	TGTGCTAGCAGCAATCTGGGGGGGGACGAGCAGTACTTC	CASSNLGGDEQYF
TRBV3-1/TRBV3-2	.	TRBJ2-2	TRBD2	TGTGCCAGCAGCCAATCGGGGGGTAGCGGGGAGCTGTTTTTT	CASSQSGGSGELFF
TRBV30	.	TRBJ1-1	TRBD1	TGTGCCTGGAGTAGGACAGGGGGAACCACTGAAGCTTTCTTT	CAWSRTGGTTEAFF
TRBV11-2	few	TRBJ2-7	TRBD2	TGTGCCAGCAGTCTCCCGGGACTAGCGGGGGGGCTAAGGCACGAGCAGTACTTC	CASSLPGLAGGLRHEQYF
TRBV2	few	TRBJ1-1	.	TGTGCCAGCAGGGTTCGAATGACTGAAGCTTTCTTT	CASRVRMTEAFF
TRBV9	.	TRBJ1-3	.	TGTGCCAGCAGCTCCGACAGCTCTGGAAACACCATATATTTT	CASSSDSSGNTIYF
TRBV5-1	.	TRBJ2-6	.	TGCGCCAGACCACTGGCGTTCTCTGGGGCCAACGTCCTGACTTTC	CARPLAFSGANVLTF
TRBV4-3	.	TRBJ1-3	.	TGCGCCAGCAGCCCCAATATAGGGGCAGGAAACACCATATATTTT	CASSPNIGAGNTIYF
TRBV6-2/TRBV6-3	few	TRBJ2-1	TRBD2	TGTGCCAGCAGTTACAGGCCGAGACTAGCGGGGGGGGGCGATGAGCAGTTCTTC	CASSYRPRLAGGGDEQFF
TRBV5-1	.	TRBJ2-3	TRBD2	TGCGCCAGCAGCTTAGCGGGGGGCATAGATACGCAGTATTTT	CASSLAGGIDTQYF
TRBV7-7	.	TRBJ2-2	.	TGTGCTAGCAGCCCGAGGGTGTTGGGGGAGCTGTTTTTT	CASSPRVLGELFF
TRBV9	.	TRBJ2-1	.	TGTGCCAGCAGCCCCCTGCCCCGAGTGGGGGAGACTCTTTACAATGAGCAGTTCTTC	CASSPLPRVGETLYNEQFF
TRBV7-2	once	TRBJ2-3	.	TGTGCCAGCAGCTTAGAAGGCAGGGCAGATACGCAGTATTTT	CASSLEGRADTQYF
TRBV5-1	.	TRBJ2-5	.	TGCGCCAGCAGCCAGGAGGGTGGTGAGACCCAGTACTTC	CASSQEGGETQYF
TRBV3-1/TRBV3-2	.	TRBJ2-5	.	TGTGCCAGCAGCCAATGGGGCCCGGGGGGCCCCTTGGGTTGGGCCCAGTACTTC	CASSQWGPGGPLGWAQYF
TRBV29-1	.	TRBJ2-6	.	TGCAGCGTTGAACAGGGCGCTGGGGCCAACGTCCTGACTTTC	CSVEQGAGANVLTF
TRBV7-3	.	TRBJ2-1	.	TGTGCCAGCAGCTTAGGGCCGCAAAATGAGCAGTTCTTC	CASSLGPQNEQFF
TRBV5-1	.	TRBJ2-5	.	TGCGCCAGCAGCTTATCTATGCAGGCCCACCAAGAGACCCAGTACTTC	CASSLSMQAHQETQYF
TRBV7-9	medium-sized	TRBJ1-2	.	TGTGCCAGCAGCGATAGGACTAACTATGGCTACACCTTC	CASSDRTNYGYTF
TRBV5-1	.	TRBJ2-5	TRBD2	TGCGCCAGCAGCTTCAATAGCGGGGGGACGGAGACCCAGTACTTC	CASSFNSGGTETQYF
TRBV7-9	.	TRBJ2-5	TRBD2	TGTGCCAGCAGCTTAGTGACAGCGGGGGCAGAGACCCAGTACTTC	CASSLVTAGAETQYF
TRBV10-3	once	TRBJ2-3	.	TGTGCCATCAGTGAGTCGAGTAGTGTTAGCACAGATACGCAGTATTTT	CAISESSSVSTDTQYF
TRBV30	.	TRBJ1-2	.	TGTGCCTGGAGTAAAACCGGGAGACCCTATGGCTACACCTTC	CAWSKTGRPYGYTF
TRBV25-1	.	TRBJ2-2	.	TGTGCCAGCAGTGACAGGAACACCGGGGAGCTGTTTTTT	CASSDRNTGELFF
TRBV21-1	once	TRBJ2-7	.	TGTGCCAGCAGCAAAGGGAGGGGAGAGCGGAACTACGAGCAGTACTTC	CASSKGRGERNYEQYF
TRBV9	.	TRBJ1-1	.	TGTGCCAGCAGCGTAGCTCGGGGAGGGGACACTGAAGCTTTCTTT	CASSVARGGDTEAFF
TRBV10-3	.	TRBJ1-4	TRBD1	TGTGCCATCAGTGATAGCGGACAGGGAGGGACTAATGAAAAACTGTTTTTT	CAISDSGQGGTNEKLFF
TRBV7-2	.	TRBJ2-7	TRBD2	TGTGCCAGCAGCTCGCTAGCGGGAGGTACTTCCTACGAGCAGTACTTC	CASSSLAGGTSYEQYF
TRBV11-2	.	TRBJ2-2	TRBD2	TGTGCCAGCAGCCCACGGACTAGCGGGAATCCAACCGGGGAGCTGTTTTTT	CASSPRTSGNPTGELFF
TRBV6-6	.	TRBJ2-7	.	TGTGCCAGCAGTCCGGATAGGTGGCACGAGCAGTACTTC	CASSPDRWHEQYF
TRBV5-1	.	TRBJ1-3	TRBD1	TGCGCCAGCAGCTTGGATACCAGGGGGTCTGGAAACACCATATATTTT	CASSLDTRGSGNTIYF
TRBV9	few	TRBJ2-1	.	TGTGCCAGCGGGGGTTCCTACAATGAGCAGTTCTTC	CASGGSYNEQFF
TRBV2	.	TRBJ2-3	.	TGTGCCAGCAGTGAACAATGGGGCACAGATACGCAGTATTTT	CASSEQWGTDTQYF
TRBV5-1	once	TRBJ1-4	.	TGCGCCAGCAGCCTAGGGGGGTCGAGTGAAAAACTGTTTTTT	CASSLGGSSEKLFF
TRBV18	few	TRBJ2-7	.	TGTGCCAGCTCACCGACAGGAATCGCATACGAGCAGTACTTC	CASSPTGIAYEQYF
TRBV9	few	TRBJ2-2	.	TGTGCCAGCAGCGGGGGGTCCGCCGGGGAGCTGTTTTTT	CASSGGSAGELFF
TRBV5-5	.	TRBJ2-7	.	TGTGCCAGCAGCTTGGTGGGGGGCGGTACGTACCGCGAGCAGTACTTC	CASSLVGGGTYREQYF